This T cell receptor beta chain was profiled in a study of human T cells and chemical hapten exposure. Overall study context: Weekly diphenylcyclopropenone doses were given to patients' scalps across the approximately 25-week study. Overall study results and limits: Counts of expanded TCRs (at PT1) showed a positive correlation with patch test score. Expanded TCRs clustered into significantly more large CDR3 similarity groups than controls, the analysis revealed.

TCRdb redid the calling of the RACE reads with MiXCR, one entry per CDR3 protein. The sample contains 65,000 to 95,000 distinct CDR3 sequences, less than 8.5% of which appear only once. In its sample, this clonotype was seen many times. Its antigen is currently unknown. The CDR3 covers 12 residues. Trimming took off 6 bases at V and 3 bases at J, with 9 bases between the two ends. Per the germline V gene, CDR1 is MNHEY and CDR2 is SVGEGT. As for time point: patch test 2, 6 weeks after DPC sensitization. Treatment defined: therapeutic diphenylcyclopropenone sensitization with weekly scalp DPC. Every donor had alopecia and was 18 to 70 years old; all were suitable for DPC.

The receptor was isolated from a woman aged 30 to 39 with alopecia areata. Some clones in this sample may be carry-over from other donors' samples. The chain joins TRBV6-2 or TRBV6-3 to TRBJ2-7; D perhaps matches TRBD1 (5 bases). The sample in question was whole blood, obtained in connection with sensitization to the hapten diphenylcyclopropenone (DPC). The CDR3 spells CASSGQGYEQYF. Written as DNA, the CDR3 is TGTGCCAGCAGCGGGCAGGGCTACGAGCAGTACTTC.